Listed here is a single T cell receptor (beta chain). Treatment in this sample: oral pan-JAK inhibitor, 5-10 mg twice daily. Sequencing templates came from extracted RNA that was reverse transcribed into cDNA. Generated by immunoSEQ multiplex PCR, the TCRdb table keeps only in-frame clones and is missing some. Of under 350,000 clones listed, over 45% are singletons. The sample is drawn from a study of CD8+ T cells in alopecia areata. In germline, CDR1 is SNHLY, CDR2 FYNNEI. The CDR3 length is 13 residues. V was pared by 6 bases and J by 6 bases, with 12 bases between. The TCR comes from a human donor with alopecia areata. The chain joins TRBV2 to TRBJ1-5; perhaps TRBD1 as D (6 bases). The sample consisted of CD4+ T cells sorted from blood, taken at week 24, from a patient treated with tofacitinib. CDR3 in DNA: TGTGCCAGCAGCTACGGACAGCCTCAGCCCCAGCATTTT. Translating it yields CASSYGQPQPQHF.